The table lists the clone carrying this T cell receptor beta chain with a few counts. The sample belongs to a study of cytomegalovirus exposure and HLA in healthy donors. Sequencing used immunoSEQ multiplex PCR; TCRdb keeps in-frame clones, though not all of them. The table lists under 250,000 clones, over 80% of them singletons. The CDR3 sequence is 14 residues long. CDR1 and CDR2 from the germline V gene are ENHRY and SYGVKD. Trimming pared 0 bases from V and 6 bases from J, leaving 11 bases between. The source material was PBMCs. The TCR comes from a woman aged 18-29 years in good health and CMV-seronegative. This chain connects TRBV10-3 to TRBJ1-2; TRBD1 might be the D (5 bases). The CDR3 region has the DNA TGTGCCATCAGTGAGTCCCCGGAGGACAATGGCTACACCTTC. Protein sequence: CAISESPEDNGYTF.